What follows are 28 T cell receptor beta chains derived from one specimen sequenced in a study of cytomegalovirus exposure and HLA in healthy donors. The PCR employed 60 Vbeta primers together with 13 Jbeta primers. Repertoires were generated with immunoSEQ multiplex PCR, while TCRdb's copy carries only in-frame clones and drops some. Of around 190,000 clones listed, less than 90% were seen once; the top ten hold 0.31%. The sequenced material came from PBMCs. These receptors were taken from a woman aged 25 to 39 in good health and CMV-seronegative.

The chain has TRBV6-5 and TRBJ1-1, with D tentatively TRBD1 (5 bases). This CDR3 region has 13 residues. CDR1 is MNHEY and CDR2 is SVGAGI in the germline V gene. V lost 8 bases to trimming and J lost 6 bases, with 16 bases between them. This CDR3 is CASHPGGTPEAFF. DNA of the CDR3: TGTGCCAGCCACCCCGGGGGTACTCCTGAAGCTTTCTTT.

V gene TRBV15 combines with J gene TRBJ1-3; D is unclear. With 5 bases removed from V and 5 bases from J, the gap between germline ends came to 7 bases. Germline loops: CDR1 LNHNV, CDR2 YYDKDF (reference sequence). The CDR3 is 12 amino acids. This CDR3 reads CATSEERNTIYF. The CDR3 bases are TGTGCCACCAGCGAAGAGAGAAACACCATATATTTT.

This clone was observed a single time. V gene TRBV1 combines with J gene TRBJ1-5. TRBV1 has pseudogene status. The CDR3 consists of 17 residues. The CDR3 sequence is CTSSRPPREGVHQPQHF. In DNA form, the CDR3 reads TGCACCAGCAGCCGCCCCCCGCGGGAGGGTGTGCACCAGCCCCAGCATTTT.

V and J are TRBV13 and TRBJ1-1; TRBD1 might be the D (5 bases). Germline V CDR1 and CDR2: PRHDT, FYEKMQ (reference sequence). Trimming took 6 bases from V and 11 from J, leaving 19 bases between them. The CDR3 loop spans 13 amino acids. The CDR3 DNA reads as TGTGCCAGCAGACCAGGGTCTTTGGTGGAGGCTTTCTTT. Its protein product is CASRPGSLVEAFF.

The rearrangement links TRBV10-2 to TRBJ2-7; 9 positions match TRBD2. This CDR3 comprises 14 residues. Germline V gene data show CDR1 as WSHSY and CDR2 as SAAADI. V was pared by 2 bases and J by 9 bases, with 8 bases of the junction left unmatched. The CDR3 here is CASSEEASGVGQYF. The DNA for the CDR3 is TGCGCCAGCAGTGAGGAGGCTAGCGGGGTTGGGCAGTACTTC.

The chain couples TRBV7-9 to TRBJ1-4; maybe TRBD1 (5 bases). The CDR3 loop spans 15 amino acids. Germline values: CDR1 SEHNR, CDR2 FQNEAQ (reference sequence). Trimming removed 5 bases at V and 4 bases at J, with 14 bases between. The DNA of the CDR3 is TGTGCCAGCAGCCCAGGACAAGACCTTAATGAAAAACTGTTTTTT. It is translated as CASSPGQDLNEKLFF.

A note on this clone: The germline gene is not matched at one end of the junction; a read error may be the cause. The chain couples TRBV6-1 to TRBJ2-6, with 7 bases identical to TRBD1. The length of the CDR3 is 15 residues. CDR1 and CDR2 from the germline V gene are MNHNS and SASEGT. CDR3 amino acids: CASSQQGSGANGLTF. Written as DNA, the CDR3 is TGTGCCAGCAGTCAACAGGGGTCAGGGGCCAACGGCCTGACTTTC.

The genes are TRBV5-1 and TRBJ2-1; D may be TRBD2 (5 bases). Germline CDR1 and CDR2: SGHRS and YFSETQ. Deletions cut 0 bases from V and 1 base from J, with 8 bases between. The CDR3 has 15 residues. This chain's CDR3 is CASSLERVSYNEQFF. The CDR3 region has the DNA TGCGCCAGCAGCTTGGAGAGGGTTTCCTACAATGAGCAGTTCTTC.

This chain uses TRBV18 with TRBJ1-2; D unresolved. The germline V gene has CDR1 KGHSH and CDR2 LQKENI. The V end was cut by 3 bases, the J end by 0 bases, with 14 bases between. This CDR3 comprises 16 residues. CDR3 coding DNA: TGTGCCAGCTCACCTCAACTAGGCACCACTAACTATGGCTACACCTTC. Translation gives CASSPQLGTTNYGYTF.

This rearrangement joins TRBV19 to TRBJ2-2, with 9 bases that match TRBD2. CDR1 is LNHDA, CDR2 SQIVND, per germline (reference sequence). V gave up 5 bases and J gave up 7 bases; unmatched junction bases: 11. This CDR3 is 16 amino acids long. The CDR3 bases are TGTGCCAGTAGTCCCGCGGGGGGGCCGGGGCTCGGGGAGCTGTTTTTT. The encoded protein is CASSPAGGPGLGELFF.

CDR3 nucleotides: TGTGCCAGCAGCCCCGGAGTAGCGGGGGACAATGAGCAGTTCTTC. This sequence encodes CASSPGVAGDNEQFF. The chain recombines TRBV7-9 with TRBJ2-1; 9 positions agree with TRBD2. In germline, CDR1 is SEHNR, CDR2 FQNEAQ (reference sequence). The CDR3 runs to 15 residues. V dropped 5 bases and J dropped 5; count of bases not matched to a gene: 7.

The chain links TRBV7-8 to TRBJ2-7; 7 positions agree with TRBD2. V lost 5 bases to trimming and J lost 1 base; unmatched junction nucleotides: 11. The length of the CDR3 is 16 residues. CDR1 and CDR2 (germline): SGHVS, FQNEAQ. The CDR3 region has the DNA TGTGCCAGCAGCCCAAGCCCTAGCGGCCCTTCCTACGAGCAGTACTTC. Translation gives CASSPSPSGPSYEQYF. The variable domain in full, with the rest retrieved from reference TRBV7-8 and TRBJ2-7, is GAGVSQSPRYKVAKRGQDVALRCDPISGHVSLFWYQQALGQGPEFLTYFQNEAQLDKSGLPSDRFFAERPEGSVSTLKIQRTQQEDSAVYLCASSPSPSGPSYEQYFGPGTRLTVT.

The V call is TRBV6-5, the J call TRBJ2-3, with D maybe TRBD1 (6 bases). The V end lost 5 bases, the J end lost 6 bases, and 9 bases lay between the germline ends. Per germline, CDR1 MNHEY and CDR2 SVGAGI. The CDR3 contains 12 residues. CDR3 sequence: CASSRRGDTQYF. The CDR3 nucleotides are TGTGCCAGCAGTCGAAGGGGGGATACGCAGTATTTT.

This rearrangement joins TRBV11-2 to TRBJ2-1; unclear D gene. Between the trimmed V and J ends, which lost 6 bases and 8 bases, there was a span of 11 bases. The CDR3 has 12 amino acids. Germline V gene data show CDR1 as SGHAT and CDR2 as FQNNGV. The CDR3 spells CASRFRVYEQFF. The CDR3 bases are TGTGCCAGCAGGTTTAGAGTCTATGAGCAGTTCTTC.

This chain connects TRBV6-1 to TRBJ2-7; tentative D call: TRBD1 (6 bases). This CDR3 region has 15 residues. V dropped 5 bases and J dropped 2 bases, with 16 bases sitting between them. The germline V gene encodes CDR1 MNHNS and CDR2 SASEGT. The CDR3: CASSPWTETAYEQYF. DNA for the CDR3: TGTGCCAGCAGTCCATGGACAGAAACAGCCTACGAGCAGTACTTC.

The gene calls are TRBV11-3 and TRBJ2-1; D is perhaps TRBD2 (6 bases). Trimming stripped 5 bases from V and 7 bases from J, with 15 bases between. Germline V gene sequence: CDR1 SGHNT, CDR2 YENEEA. CDR3 length equals 14 residues. DNA of the CDR3: TGTGCCAGCAGCGTATACCGGGACTCAAATGAGCAGTTCTTC. Protein: CASSVYRDSNEQFF.

The gene calls are TRBV15 and TRBJ2-1, with D maybe TRBD2 (5 bases). Germline V gene data show CDR1 as LNHNV and CDR2 as YYDKDF (reference sequence). This CDR3 comprises 16 residues. The ends were cut back, 5 bases at V and 2 bases at J, with 16 bases in the middle. CDR3 sequence (DNA): TGTGCCACCAGCCTTAGCCGGACTTCCCCCTACAATGAGCAGTTCTTC. This gives the protein CATSLSRTSPYNEQFF.

This clone was seen a few times. The chain links TRBV7-8 to TRBJ1-1; D unclear. Per the germline V gene, CDR1 is SGHVS and CDR2 is FQNEAQ. V lost 1 base, J lost 8 bases, and 11 bases lay in between. The length of the CDR3 is 13 residues. For the CDR3, the DNA is TGTGCCAGCAGCTTAGGGTGGGCACGGGAAGCTTTCTTT. It yields the protein CASSLGWAREAFF.

The gene calls are TRBV29-1 and TRBJ2-1, with D possibly TRBD1 on 5 matching bases. Germline loops: CDR1 SQVTM, CDR2 ANQGSEA. The CDR3 runs to 13 residues. V was shortened by 0 bases and J by 4 bases, with 7 bases between the two germline ends. The DNA for the CDR3 is TGCAGCGTTGAAGATGACAGATACAATGAGCAGTTCTTC. It translates to CSVEDDRYNEQFF.

This sequence joins TRBV5-1 and TRBJ2-7, with 12 bases identical to TRBD2. The V gene end was trimmed by 0 bases and the J gene end by 5 bases; junction bases not matched to a gene: 6. The germline gives CDR1 SGHRS, CDR2 YFSETQ. The CDR3 is 16 residues long. CDR3 in DNA: TGCGCCAGCAGCTTGGCTCGGACTAGCGGGACCCACGAGCAGTACTTC. It translates to CASSLARTSGTHEQYF.

This sequence joins TRBV5-4 and TRBJ2-3; 9 nucleotides agree with TRBD1. The CDR3 totals 15 residues. The V gene end was trimmed by 3 bases and the J gene end by 0 bases; junction bases not matched to a gene: 2. Germline V CDR1 and CDR2: SGHNT, YYREEE (reference sequence). CDR3 protein: CASSSGTGSTDTQYF. CDR3 bases: TGTGCCAGCAGCTCGGGGACAGGGAGCACAGATACGCAGTATTTT.

In DNA form, the CDR3 reads TGTGCCAGCAGCTTCGGGAGCTCCTACAATGAGCAGTTCTTC. It translates to CASSFGSSYNEQFF. The chain employs TRBV11-2 and TRBJ2-1; D is possibly TRBD2 (6 bases). CDR1 and CDR2 from the germline V gene are SGHAT and FQNNGV. Trimming left V 3 bases short and J 0 bases short, with 6 bases between. The CDR3 length is 14 residues.

The genes are TRBV30 and TRBJ2-1; 10 bases map to TRBD2. CDR3 size: 14 residues. The germline V gene has CDR1 GTSNPN and CDR2 SVGIG (reference sequence). With V trimmed by 0 bases and J by 4 bases, 0 bases remained unmatched. CDR3 nucleotides: TGTGCCTGGAGTGTACTAGCGGGGTACAATGAGCAGTTCTTC. Protein: CAWSVLAGYNEQFF.

This chain connects TRBV13 to TRBJ1-1; D is perhaps TRBD1 (5 bases). V gave up 5 bases and J gave up 3 bases, with 22 bases separating them. The CDR3 is 17 amino acids. Germline V gene data show CDR1 as PRHDT and CDR2 as FYEKMQ (reference sequence). CDR3 nucleotides: TGTGCCAGCAGCCCCTCCGTGGGTCGGGGGACGCACACTGAAGCTTTCTTT. It encodes CASSPSVGRGTHTEAFF.

V usage is TRBV10-3 and J usage is TRBJ2-7; D is perhaps TRBD2 (6 bases). Trimming pared 5 bases from V and 4 bases from J, leaving 6 bases between. The CDR3 spans 11 residues. Germline CDR1 ENHRY, CDR2 SYGVKD. Here the CDR3 DNA reads TGTGCCATCAGTAGCGGGTACGAGCAGTACTTC. Translation: CAISSGYEQYF.

This rearrangement joins TRBV10-3 to TRBJ1-4; 9 nucleotides line up with TRBD1. This CDR3 comprises 16 residues. Germline trimming cut 4 bases from V and 4 bases from J; bases unmatched to any gene: 7. Germline V gene data show CDR1 as ENHRY and CDR2 as SYGVKD. In nucleotides, the CDR3 is TGTGCCATCAGTGCTTCCTGGGGACAGGGTAATGAAAAACTGTTTTTT. Protein sequence: CAISASWGQGNEKLFF.

The chain employs TRBV28 and TRBJ1-2, with D maybe TRBD1 (6 bases). Germline CDR1 and CDR2: MDHEN and SYDVKM. V was pared by 5 bases and J by 2 bases, with 15 bases between. CDR3 length: 15 residues. The CDR3: CASSLHRDVNYGYTF. Here the CDR3 DNA reads TGTGCCAGCAGTCTACACAGGGATGTGAACTATGGCTACACCTTC.

The V and J genes are TRBV4-1 and TRBJ2-7; D is unclear. V was trimmed by 4 bases and J by 5 bases, leaving 12 bases between them. The germline V gene has CDR1 MGHRA and CDR2 YSYEKL. CDR3 length equals 13 residues. This CDR3 is CASSLSRSDEQYF. Here the CDR3 DNA reads TGCGCCAGCAGCCTCTCTCGGTCCGACGAGCAGTACTTC.